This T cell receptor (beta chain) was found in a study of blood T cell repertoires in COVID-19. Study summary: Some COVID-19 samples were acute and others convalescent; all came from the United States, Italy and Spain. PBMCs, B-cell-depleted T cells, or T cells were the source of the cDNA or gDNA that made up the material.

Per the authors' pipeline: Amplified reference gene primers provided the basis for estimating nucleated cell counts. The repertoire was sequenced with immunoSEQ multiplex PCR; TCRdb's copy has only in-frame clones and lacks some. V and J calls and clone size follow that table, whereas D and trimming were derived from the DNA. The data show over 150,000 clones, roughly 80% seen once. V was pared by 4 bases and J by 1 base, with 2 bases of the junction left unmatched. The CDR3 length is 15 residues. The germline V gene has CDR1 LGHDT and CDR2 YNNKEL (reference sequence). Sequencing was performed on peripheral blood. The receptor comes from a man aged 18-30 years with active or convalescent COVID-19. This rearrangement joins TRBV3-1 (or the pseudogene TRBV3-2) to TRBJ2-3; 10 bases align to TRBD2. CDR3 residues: CASSLLAGGTDTQYF. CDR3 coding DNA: TGTGCCAGCAGCCTTCTAGCGGGAGGCACAGATACGCAGTATTTT.